This paragraph covers one T cell receptor beta chain sequence. Its target is not known. Profiled with immunoSEQ multiplex PCR; TCRdb holds only in-frame clones, not every one. This sample yields more than 20,000 clones, of which roughly 77% are seen a single time; roughly 21% belongs to the top ten. The data are from a study of vaccination effects on CD4 cells after COVID-19. Background on the study: The participants, recipients of two vaccine doses, got either BNT162b2 or mRNA-1273.

Germline CDR1 is SGHTA and CDR2 is FQGNSA. CDR3 length equals 15 residues. V was shortened by 6 bases and J by 4 bases, with 15 bases between the two germline ends. In the ViraFEST assay, antigen-specific CD4+ clonotypes were identified by expansion after peptide-pool stimulation. CD4+ T cell isolation took place after nine to eleven days of culture. This person's SARS-CoV-2 infection, confirmed by PCR, occurred between March and December 2020. This chain links TRBV7-2 with TRBJ1-4, with D tentatively TRBD1 (6 bases). The receptor comes from a human donor who had a prior SARS-CoV-2 infection. This material consisted of CD4+ T cells from PBMCs cultured with HCoV-NL63 spike peptides, taken before COVID-19 vaccination. The CDR3: CASSPRQGINEKLFF. Written as DNA, the CDR3 is TGTGCCAGCAGTCCTCGCCAGGGGATTAATGAAAAACTGTTTTTT.